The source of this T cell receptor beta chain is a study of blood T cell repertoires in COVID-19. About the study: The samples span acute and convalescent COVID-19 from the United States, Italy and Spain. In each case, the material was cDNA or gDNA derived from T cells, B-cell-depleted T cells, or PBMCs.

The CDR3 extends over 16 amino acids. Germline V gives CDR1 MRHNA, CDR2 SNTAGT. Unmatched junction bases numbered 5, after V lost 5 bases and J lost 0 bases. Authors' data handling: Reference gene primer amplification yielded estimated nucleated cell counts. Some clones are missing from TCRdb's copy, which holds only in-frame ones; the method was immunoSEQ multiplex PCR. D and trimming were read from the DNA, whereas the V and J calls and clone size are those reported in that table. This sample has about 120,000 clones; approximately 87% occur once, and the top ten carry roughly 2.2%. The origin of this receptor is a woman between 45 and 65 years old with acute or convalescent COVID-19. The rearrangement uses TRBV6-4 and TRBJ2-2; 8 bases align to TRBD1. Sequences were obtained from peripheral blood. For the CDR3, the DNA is TGTGCCAGCAGTCCAAGGGACAGGACGAACACCGGGGAGCTGTTTTTT. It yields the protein CASSPRDRTNTGELFF.